These T cell receptor beta chains were read from a single sample in a study of cytomegalovirus exposure and HLA in healthy donors. Here immunoSEQ multiplex PCR was the method, and the copy in TCRdb shows in-frame clones only, minus some. The data contain 75,000 to 90,000 clones, about 60% of them singletons. The specimen sequenced was PBMCs. These TCRs come from a woman aged 40 to 50 in good health and CMV-seropositive. The CDR3 runs from the conserved cysteine through the conserved F or W. Fields, in order: J gene, clone size, V gene, D gene, CDR3 protein, CDR3 DNA. D genes are given only for firm matches. Expanded clones get a size class; other rows say once, few or many, or leave the size out.

J: TRBJ2-7; size: few; V: TRBV11-2; D: TRBD2; CDR3: CASSLEGLADPGEQYF; DNA: TGTGCCAGCAGCTTAGAGGGACTAGCGGACCCTGGCGAGCAGTACTTC
J: TRBJ2-3; size: .; V: TRBV30; D: TRBD1; CDR3: CAWSEGQGIETDTQYF; DNA: TGTGCCTGGAGTGAGGGACAGGGGATTGAGACAGATACGCAGTATTTT
J: TRBJ1-4; size: few; V: TRBV6-1; D: TRBD1; CDR3: CASSGDSHEKLFF; DNA: TGTGCCAGCAGTGGGGACAGTCATGAAAAACTGTTTTTT
J: TRBJ2-5; size: .; V: TRBV2; D: TRBD1; CDR3: CATRGPQYQETQYF; DNA: TGTGCCACTAGGGGGCCTCAGTACCAAGAGACCCAGTACTTC
J: TRBJ2-1; size: .; V: TRBV11-2; D: .; CDR3: CASSLLSAEHNEQFF; DNA: TGTGCCAGCAGCTTATTGTCAGCGGAACACAATGAGCAGTTCTTC
J: TRBJ2-3; size: .; V: TRBV2; D: .; CDR3: CASSTQDTQYF; DNA: TGTGCCAGCAGTACCCAGGATACGCAGTATTTT
J: TRBJ2-7; size: .; V: TRBV2; D: TRBD2; CDR3: CASSSGLAGGHEQYF; DNA: TGTGCCAGCAGTTCTGGACTAGCGGGAGGCCACGAGCAGTACTTC
J: TRBJ2-1; size: .; V: TRBV7-8; D: .; CDR3: CASSSFSGPSGNEQFF; DNA: TGTGCCAGCAGCTCATTTAGCGGTCCCTCGGGGAATGAGCAGTTCTTC
J: TRBJ2-2; size: .; V: TRBV29-1; D: .; CDR3: CSVDKGKSTGELFF; DNA: TGCAGCGTTGATAAGGGGAAGAGTACCGGGGAGCTGTTTTTT
J: TRBJ1-6; size: .; V: TRBV5-6; D: TRBD1; CDR3: CASSEIGQANSPLHF; DNA: TGTGCCAGCAGCGAAATAGGACAGGCTAACTCACCCCTCCACTTT
J: TRBJ2-1; size: .; V: TRBV4-3; D: TRBD2; CDR3: CASSPTSVSASEQFF; DNA: TGCGCCAGCAGCCCGACTAGCGTGTCTGCAAGTGAGCAGTTCTTC
J: TRBJ2-3; size: .; V: TRBV7-9; D: .; CDR3: CASTVGQGGSDTQYF; DNA: TGTGCCAGCACCGTCGGGCAGGGGGGATCAGATACGCAGTATTTT
J: TRBJ2-3; size: .; V: TRBV7-3; D: .; CDR3: CASSLAGRADTQYF; DNA: TGTGCCAGCAGCTTAGCGGGGCGGGCAGATACGCAGTATTTT